Shown below are 17 T cell receptor beta chains from a single sample sequenced in a study of cytomegalovirus exposure and HLA in healthy donors. PCR primers comprised 60 Vbeta and 13 Jbeta primers. The data were produced by immunoSEQ multiplex PCR, yet TCRdb's version contains in-frame clones alone and is incomplete. The sample comprises about 89,000 clones, roughly three fifths of which are singletons, and around 6.6% rests with the top ten. The sequenced sample consisted of PBMCs. Source of these receptors: a woman aged 25 to 39 in good health and CMV-seronegative.

The chain joins TRBV5-1 to TRBJ2-5, with 12 bases fitting TRBD2. V shed 4 bases and J 2 bases; nucleotides not matched to a gene: 0. The CDR3 is made up of 14 amino acids. Germline-derived CDR1 and CDR2 are SGHRS and YFSETQ. The CDR3 DNA follows: TGCGCCAGCAGCGGGACTAGCGGGCAAGAGACCCAGTACTTC. It yields the protein CASSGTSGQETQYF.

This clone appeared a single time. The J gene is TRBJ2-1, the V gene TRBV27, with TRBD2 matching over 10 bases. The J segment lost 5 bases and the V segment lost 4 bases, leaving 8 bases of the junction unmatched. The length of the CDR3 is 16 residues. Germline assignment: CDR1 MNHEY and CDR2 SMNVEV (reference sequence). Here the CDR3 reads CASSSIAGGTHNEQFF. In DNA form, the CDR3 reads TGTGCCAGCAGTTCGATAGCGGGAGGTACCCACAATGAGCAGTTCTTC.

The chain employs TRBV15 and TRBJ2-3; 9 bases match TRBD2. The CDR3 sequence is 17 residues long. V trimming: 3 bases; J trimming: 2 bases; junction bases outside the gene matches: 9. The germline V gene has CDR1 LNHNV and CDR2 YYDKDF (reference sequence). The CDR3 nucleotides read TGTGCCACCAGCAGGGATTATAGCGGGGGACACACAGATACGCAGTATTTT. Protein product: CATSRDYSGGHTDTQYF.

In this sample, this clone turned up once. The CDR3 is CASSSLDRAYEQYF. The CDR3 DNA sequence: TGTGCCAGCAGCTCGCTGGACAGGGCCTACGAGCAGTACTTC. The chain has TRBV6-5 and TRBJ2-7; 8 positions match TRBD1. Germline assignment: CDR1 MNHEY and CDR2 SVGAGI. The CDR3 extends over 14 amino acids. Losses at the gene ends were 6 bases for V and 2 bases for J; bases not matched to a gene: 6.

This clone was seen just once. The chain's CDR3 is CASSVGTDVFYEQYF. The DNA of the CDR3 is TGTGCCAGCAGCGTCGGGACTGACGTTTTCTACGAGCAGTACTTC. The V call is TRBV9, the J call TRBJ2-7; a weak D match, TRBD2 (6 bases). CDR3 length equals 15 residues. The germline V and J ends were trimmed by 2 bases and 3 bases, with 15 bases remaining between them. Germline V lookup: CDR1 SGDLS, CDR2 YYNGEE.

There are a few counts of this clone. This chain links TRBV9 with TRBJ1-6, with D perhaps matching TRBD1 (5 bases). This CDR3 is built from 17 residues. V was pared by 0 bases and J by 7 bases, with 17 bases between. Germline lookup yields CDR1 SGDLS and CDR2 YYNGEE. The CDR3, as DNA: TGTGCCAGCAGCGTAGAGGTGTGGGGCTCGACCAATTCACCCCTCCACTTT. This encodes CASSVEVWGSTNSPLHF.

The rearrangement uses TRBV7-9 and TRBJ1-2; the D is unclear. The CDR3 spans 12 residues. V was cut by 6 bases and J by 5 bases, with 10 bases left in between. Per the germline V gene, CDR1 is SEHNR and CDR2 is FQNEAQ (reference sequence). The CDR3 DNA reads as TGTGCCAGCAGGTCAAGAGGGTATGGCTACACCTTC. Amino acid sequence: CASRSRGYGYTF.

The chain employs TRBV2 and TRBJ2-7; TRBD2 might be the D (5 bases). Germline values: CDR1 SNHLY, CDR2 FYNNEI. This CDR3 spans 12 amino acids. Trimming removed 11 bases from V and 2 bases from J, with 13 bases in between. CDR3 sequence reads: CAGSSGAYEQYF. The CDR3 DNA follows: TGTGCCGGCTCCTCCGGGGCCTACGAGCAGTACTTC.

This clone came up a few times. The rearrangement uses TRBV7-9 and TRBJ1-5; D gene uncertain. The ends were cut back, 0 bases at V and 3 bases at J, with 12 bases in the middle. From germline, CDR1 is SEHNR and CDR2 FQNEAQ (reference sequence). The CDR3 sequence is 16 residues long. CDR3 sequence reads: CASSLARQGSNQPQHF. CDR3 bases: TGTGCCAGCAGCTTAGCCAGACAAGGTTCCAATCAGCCCCAGCATTTT.

The gene calls are TRBV6-1 and TRBJ2-3; 10 positions agree with TRBD2. Per the germline V gene, CDR1 is MNHNS and CDR2 is SASEGT. The CDR3 is made up of 19 amino acids. Trimming removed 4 bases from V and 0 bases from J; junction bases left unmatched: 13. The CDR3 bases are TGTGCCAGCAGTGCCCTAGCTTCTAGCGGGGGCCCGAGCACAGATACGCAGTATTTT. It codes for CASSALASSGGPSTDTQYF.

The chain employs TRBV25-1 and TRBJ2-7; 8 bases match TRBD2. CDR1 is MGHDK, CDR2 SYGVNS, per germline. CDR3 length: 16 residues. J lost 6 bases, V lost 2 bases, and 12 bases had no gene match. CDR3 sequence reads: CASSEAGFGTRTEQYF. Here the CDR3 DNA reads TGTGCCAGCAGTGAAGCAGGGTTTGGGACTAGGACCGAGCAGTACTTC.

The chain joins TRBV18 to TRBJ1-1; TRBD1 agrees at 9 bases. The CDR3 loop spans 14 amino acids. Germline CDR1 KGHSH, CDR2 LQKENI. The V and J ends lost 8 bases and 4 bases, in that order; junction bases with no gene match: 8. For the CDR3, the DNA is TGTGCCAGCAACCCACAGGGGGCGCGCACTGAAGCTTTCTTT. As protein: CASNPQGARTEAFF.

The J gene is TRBJ2-1, the V gene TRBV27; D is uncertain. The CDR3 consists of 12 residues. Trimming took 3 bases from V and 8 from J, leaving 8 bases between them. Germline values: CDR1 MNHEY, CDR2 SMNVEV (reference sequence). The chain's CDR3 is CASSFASDEQFF. CDR3 coding DNA: TGTGCCAGCAGTTTCGCCAGCGATGAGCAGTTCTTC.

The rearrangement joins TRBV30 to TRBJ1-2, with D possibly TRBD1 on 5 matching bases. V gave up 5 bases and J gave up 7 bases, with 14 bases separating them. This CDR3 is built from 12 residues. Germline V gives CDR1 GTSNPN, CDR2 SVGIG (reference sequence). CDR3 sequence (DNA): TGTGCCTGGGGCGGGGGTATAGGTGGCTACACCTTC. This gives the protein CAWGGGIGGYTF.

The V and J genes are TRBV4-2 and TRBJ2-1; 12 bases map to TRBD2. With V trimmed by 3 bases and J by 4 bases, 7 bases remained unmatched. In germline, CDR1 is LGHNA, CDR2 YNFKEQ. The CDR3 covers 17 residues. CDR3 loop: CASSQAQLAGGYNEQFF. The CDR3 bases are TGTGCCAGCAGCCAGGCCCAACTAGCGGGAGGATACAATGAGCAGTTCTTC.

The gene calls are TRBV6-5 and TRBJ1-2; weak D call: TRBD1 (6 bases). The germline V gene encodes CDR1 MNHEY and CDR2 SVGAGI. The CDR3 length is 13 residues. Trimming removed 6 bases at V and 8 bases at J, with 16 bases between. As DNA, the CDR3 is TGTGCCAGCAGGCCTTCCGGGGACAAAGGCTACACCTTC. Translated: CASRPSGDKGYTF.

This sequence joins TRBV5-4 and TRBJ2-3; the D gene is possibly TRBD2 (6 bases). Germline V gene data show CDR1 as SGHNT and CDR2 as YYREEE (reference sequence). V lost 0 bases, J lost 4 bases, and 9 bases lay in between. The CDR3 covers 14 residues. CDR3 DNA sequence: TGTGCCAGCAGCTTGGGGGGGGTGTCAGATACGCAGTATTTT. Protein: CASSLGGVSDTQYF.